A single sample gave rise to the 2 T cell receptor beta chains below, sequenced in a study of blood T cell repertoires in COVID-19. The table came from immunoSEQ multiplex PCR; TCRdb's copy has only in-frame clones and leaves some out. The sample lists about 120,000 clones, approximately 87% seen once, with 3% to 5% in the top ten. Sequencing input: peripheral blood. Receptors were obtained from a man aged 55 to 70 with acute or convalescent COVID-19.

The CDR3 nucleotides are TGTGCCAGCAGCCCCCGGGACAGGGGTTTTGTTGAAAAACTGTTTTTT. This sequence encodes CASSPRDRGFVEKLFF. The chain recombines TRBV7-9 with TRBJ1-4, with 10 positions matching TRBD1. Trimming at V came to 5 bases and at J to 7 bases, leaving 10 bases not matched to a gene. CDR3 length equals 16 residues. Germline V gives CDR1 SEHNR, CDR2 FQNEAQ (reference sequence).

The chain uses TRBV10-3 and TRBJ2-3, with a possible D match to TRBD2 (6 bases). Germline V gives CDR1 ENHRY, CDR2 SYGVKD. The CDR3 consists of 14 residues. V dropped 10 bases and J dropped 4 bases, with 18 bases sitting between them. CDR3: CATRDSGGSDTQYF. CDR3 nucleotides: TGTGCCACCCGGGATAGCGGAGGTTCAGATACGCAGTATTTT.